One and the same sample provided the 20 T cell receptor beta chains below, sequenced in a study of cytomegalovirus exposure and HLA in healthy donors. With 60 Vbeta and 13 Jbeta primers, the PCR was carried out. Generated by immunoSEQ multiplex PCR, the TCRdb table keeps only in-frame clones and is missing some. This table has about 110,000 clones, 75% appearing once. Material for sequencing was PBMCs. The receptors were gathered from a male donor in good health and CMV-seropositive.

CDR3 residues: CASSLTRQHLSYEQYF. The DNA for the CDR3 is TGTGCCAGCAGCCTGACTCGACAGCACTTATCCTACGAGCAGTACTTC. V usage is TRBV27 and J usage is TRBJ2-7; perhaps TRBD1 as D (5 bases). Germline-derived CDR1 and CDR2 are MNHEY and SMNVEV (reference sequence). This CDR3 is built from 16 residues. Trimming removed 6 bases at V and 1 base at J, with 19 bases between.

This clone showed up just once. V and J are TRBV7-2 and TRBJ2-5; 16 bases are a match to TRBD2. The CDR3 extends over 17 amino acids. Germline V CDR1 and CDR2: SGHTA, FQGNSA. The J segment lost 5 bases and the V segment lost 5 bases, leaving 8 bases of the junction unmatched. The DNA of the CDR3 is TGTGCCAGCAGCCGGGGACTAGCGGGGGGGATTGGGGAGACCCAGTACTTC. This translates into CASSRGLAGGIGETQYF.

V is TRBV2 and J is TRBJ2-2; 13 positions agree with TRBD2. There are 16 residues in the CDR3. In germline, CDR1 is SNHLY, CDR2 FYNNEI. The ends lost 5 bases at V and 7 bases at J; junction bases unmatched: 7. CDR3 amino acids: CASSPGLAGRSGELFF. The CDR3 DNA follows: TGTGCCAGCAGTCCGGGACTAGCGGGACGAAGCGGGGAGCTGTTTTTT. Combining the CDR3 with reference TRBV2 and TRBJ2-2 gives the whole variable domain EPEVTQTPSHQVTQMGQEVILRCVPISNHLYFYWYRQILGQKVEFLVSFYNNEISEKSEIFDDQFSVERPDGSNFTLKIRSTKLEDSAMYFCASSPGLAGRSGELFFGEGSRLTVL.

The chain carries TRBV4-3 and TRBJ2-1; TRBD1 is a possible D gene (6 bases). Germline assignment: CDR1 LGHNA and CDR2 YSLEER. This CDR3 has 17 amino acids. V was pared by 1 base and J by 6 bases, with 19 bases between. The CDR3 spells CASSQGALWDNFNEQFF. As DNA, the CDR3 is TGCGCCAGCAGCCAAGGGGCATTGTGGGACAACTTCAATGAGCAGTTCTTC.

The rearrangement joins TRBV11-3 to TRBJ2-7; 12 bases are a match to TRBD2. Losses at the gene ends were 4 bases for V and 2 bases for J; bases not matched to a gene: 3. CDR1 is SGHNT, CDR2 YENEEA, per germline. There are 15 residues in the CDR3. CDR3 nucleotides: TGTGCCAGCAGCTCCTCTAGCGGGAGGGCCTACGAGCAGTACTTC. It translates to CASSSSSGRAYEQYF.

This chain uses TRBV7-8 with TRBJ1-2; TRBD1 might be the D (5 bases). In germline, CDR1 is SGHVS, CDR2 FQNEAQ. This CDR3 has 16 residues. V was trimmed by 4 bases and J by 0 bases, leaving 15 bases between them. The CDR3 reads CASSSQPGGTNYGYTF. The CDR3 DNA reads TGTGCCAGCAGCTCGCAACCGGGGGGTACTAACTATGGCTACACCTTC.

The V and J genes are TRBV6-1 and TRBJ2-3, with 8 bases fitting TRBD2. J lost 0 bases, V lost 6 bases, and 5 bases had no gene match. The CDR3 contains 15 residues. Germline V gives CDR1 MNHNS, CDR2 SASEGT. CDR3 in amino acids: CASSPGGTSTDTQYF. The CDR3, as DNA: TGTGCCAGCAGCCCGGGGGGGACTAGCACAGATACGCAGTATTTT.

The genes are TRBV11-1 and TRBJ1-6; D might be TRBD1 (6 bases). Trimming pared 1 base from V and 3 bases from J, leaving 7 bases between. Germline V gene lookup returns CDR1 SGHAT and CDR2 FQDESV (reference sequence). This CDR3 region has 15 residues. The CDR3 protein is CASSLGDIYNSPLHF. The CDR3 region has the DNA TGTGCCAGCAGCTTAGGGGACATCTATAATTCACCCCTCCACTTT.

The V gene is TRBV29-1, the J gene TRBJ1-1; possible D gene TRBD1, 5 bases. With 6 bases removed from V and 4 bases from J, the gap between germline ends came to 18 bases. The CDR3 runs 14 residues. Germline lookup yields CDR1 SQVTM and CDR2 ANQGSEA. DNA of the CDR3: TGCAGCGTACCTAAAACTTGGGGGGGCACTGAAGCTTTCTTT. Protein sequence: CSVPKTWGGTEAFF.

The chain recombines TRBV28 with TRBJ1-1; D is ambiguous. Trimming shortened V by 6 bases and J by 5 bases, and 19 bases separated the two germline ends. The CDR3 has 15 residues. CDR1 and CDR2 from the germline V gene are MDHEN and SYDVKM. The CDR3 protein is CASSPRFSLVTEAFF. DNA of the CDR3: TGTGCCAGCAGCCCCCGGTTTTCTCTAGTAACTGAAGCTTTCTTT. Using reference TRBV28 and TRBJ1-1 for the parts outside the CDR3, the full variable domain is DVKVTQSSRYLVKRTGEKVFLECVQDMDHENMFWYRQDPGLGLRLIYFSYDVKMKEKGDIPEGYSVSREKKERFSLILESASTNQTSMYLCASSPRFSLVTEAFFGQGTRLTVV.

V and J are TRBV4-1 and TRBJ2-7; 8 nucleotides match TRBD2. V lost 2 bases and J lost 2; bases outside the gene matches: 8. Per germline, CDR1 MGHRA and CDR2 YSYEKL. CDR3 size: 16 residues. Written as DNA, the CDR3 is TGCGCCAGCAGCCAACCCGGGGGGGCGAAGACCTACGAGCAGTACTTC. This gives the protein CASSQPGGAKTYEQYF.

This chain connects TRBV25-1 to TRBJ2-1; D unclear. Trimming cost V 1 base and J 2 bases, with 6 bases left between them. CDR1 MGHDK and CDR2 SYGVNS come from the germline V gene. This CDR3 has 14 amino acids. The CDR3 here is CASSELGPYNEQFF. For the CDR3, the DNA is TGTGCCAGCAGTGAATTGGGCCCCTACAATGAGCAGTTCTTC.

The chain is built from TRBV27 and TRBJ1-1; 7 bases align to TRBD1. The V gene's germline CDR1 is MNHEY and CDR2 SMNVEV (reference sequence). The CDR3 spans 15 residues. V gave up 4 bases and J gave up 5 bases; unmatched junction bases: 10. The CDR3 reads CASSSLRQGGTEAFF. In DNA, the CDR3 is TGTGCCAGCAGTTCCCTCCGACAGGGAGGAACTGAAGCTTTCTTT.

The chain joins TRBV4-1 to TRBJ2-5; 9 bases line up with TRBD1. Germline values: CDR1 MGHRA, CDR2 YSYEKL. The CDR3 runs to 16 residues. V lost 0 bases to trimming and J lost 4 bases; unmatched junction nucleotides: 6. The CDR3 coding sequence is TGCGCCAGCAGCCAAGATCACAGGGGGCGAGGAGAGACCCAGTACTTC. Amino acids: CASSQDHRGRGETQYF.

CDR3 in DNA: TGTGCCAGCAGCGGACGGGGGAGCTCCTACAATGAGCAGTTCTTC. This encodes CASSGRGSSYNEQFF. This chain joins TRBV9 and TRBJ2-1; maybe TRBD2 (6 bases). The V gene lost 3 bases and the J gene lost 0 bases, with 10 bases spanning the gap. The germline gives CDR1 SGDLS, CDR2 YYNGEE. CDR3 length: 15 residues. The full variable domain, completed using reference TRBV9 and TRBJ2-1, is DSGVTQTPKHLITATGQRVTLRCSPRSGDLSVYWYQQSLDQGLQFLIQYYNGEERAKGNILERFSAQQFPDLHSELNLSSLELGDSALYFCASSGRGSSYNEQFFGPGTRLTVL.

The rearrangement uses TRBV11-2 and TRBJ2-7; 8 bases align to TRBD1. Trimming took 5 bases from V and 4 from J; bases not matched to a gene: 10. The CDR3 consists of 15 residues. Germline V gene data show CDR1 as SGHAT and CDR2 as FQNNGV. The CDR3 loop is CASSHRRTGLYEQYF. The CDR3 nucleotides are TGTGCCAGCAGCCACAGACGGACAGGGTTGTACGAGCAGTACTTC.

The gene calls are TRBV6-5 and TRBJ2-5; TRBD1 matches at 12 bases. Germline-derived CDR1 and CDR2 are MNHEY and SVGAGI. This CDR3 has 16 residues. The junction had 4 bases not matched to a gene; V was cut back by 2 bases and J by 3 bases. The CDR3 DNA sequence: TGTGCCAGCAGTTACGGGACAGGGGGCTCAGAAGAGACCCAGTACTTC. This sequence encodes CASSYGTGGSEETQYF.

The chain uses TRBV4-1 and TRBJ2-7, with 9 bases lining up with TRBD2. J was trimmed by 3 bases and V by 1 base; bases with no gene match: 7. The CDR3 has 16 amino acids. The germline V gene encodes CDR1 MGHRA and CDR2 YSYEKL. Here the CDR3 reads CASSQALAGPIYEQYF. The CDR3 DNA follows: TGCGCCAGCAGCCAAGCCCTAGCGGGACCGATCTACGAGCAGTACTTC.

This clone was observed once. This sequence joins TRBV7-7 and TRBJ2-5, with 7 bases identical to TRBD2. The ends lost 1 base at V and 4 bases at J; junction bases unmatched: 9. Germline V CDR1 and CDR2: SSHAT, FNYEAQ (reference sequence). The CDR3 extends over 16 amino acids. The CDR3 DNA follows: TGTGCCAGCAGCTTAGGCGGTAGCGGGCGTAGAGAGACCCAGTACTTC. This codes for CASSLGGSGRRETQYF. Variable domain in full (rest from reference TRBV7-7 and TRBJ2-5): GAGVSQSPRYKVTKRGQDVTLRCDPISSHATLYWYQQALGQGPEFLTYFNYEAQPDKSGLPSDRFSAERPEGSISTLTIQRTEQRDSAMYRCASSLGGSGRRETQYFGPGTRLLVL.

This clone was counted between two and nine times. V is TRBV10-3 and J is TRBJ1-5; the D is unclear. Deletions cut 3 bases from V and 7 bases from J, with 10 bases between. There are 13 residues in the CDR3. CDR1 and CDR2 (germline): ENHRY, SYGVKD. CDR3 in DNA: TGTGCCATCAGTGATCCCGTCGGGCAGCCCCAGCATTTT. This encodes CAISDPVGQPQHF.